A single sample is the source of the 5 T cell receptor beta chains below, sequenced in a study of shared clonotypes between healthy human individuals. The data were produced by immunoSEQ multiplex PCR, yet TCRdb's version contains in-frame clones alone and is incomplete. The sample has about 640,000 clones, 72% seen once. Sequencing was performed on memory CD4+ T cells sorted from blood. The subset was: CD45RA-negative fraction. These TCRs come from a woman in her twenties or thirties in good health.

The rearrangement uses TRBV19 and TRBJ2-3; no reliable D call. Germline CDR1 and CDR2: LNHDA and SQIVND (reference sequence). V gave up 5 bases and J gave up 3 bases, with 12 bases separating them. The CDR3 loop spans 14 amino acids. The CDR3 DNA reads TGTGCCAGTAGTGATACCCCCCCTACAGATACGCAGTATTTT. Protein product: CASSDTPPTDTQYF.

This clone has a handful of counts. The chain recombines TRBV7-2 with TRBJ2-5, with D perhaps TRBD2 (5 bases). The CDR3 loop spans 14 amino acids. Trimming cost V 4 bases and J 2 bases, with 11 bases left between them. Germline assignment: CDR1 SGHTA and CDR2 FQGNSA. The CDR3 DNA follows: TGTGCCAGCAGCTGGCGGACTGGTCAAGAGACCCAGTACTTC. Translated, it gives CASSWRTGQETQYF. The variable domain in full, with the rest retrieved from reference TRBV7-2 and TRBJ2-5, is GAGVSQSPSNKVTEKGKDVELRCDPISGHTALYWYRQSLGQGLEFLIYFQGNSAPDKSGLPSDRFSAERTGGSVSTLTIQRTQQEDSAVYLCASSWRTGQETQYFGPGTRLLVL.

V and J are TRBV18 and TRBJ2-7; TRBD2 is a possible D gene (6 bases). The CDR3 has 13 residues. Trimming shortened V by 2 bases and J by 5 bases, and 10 bases separated the two germline ends. Per germline, CDR1 KGHSH and CDR2 LQKENI. CDR3 residues: CASSPGREDEQYF. CDR3 in DNA: TGTGCCAGCTCACCAGGCAGGGAGGACGAGCAGTACTTC. The entire variable domain, with the rest obtained from reference TRBV18 and TRBJ2-7, is as follows: NAGVMQNPRHLVRRRGQEARLRCSPMKGHSHVYWYRQLPEEGLKFMVYLQKENIIDESGMPKERFSAEFPKEGPSILRIQQVVRGDSAAYFCASSPGREDEQYFGPGTRLTVT.

This clone was seen more than once but under ten times. The chain couples TRBV10-3 to TRBJ2-5; 7 bases align to TRBD1. The J call is doubtful: the DNA matches TRBJ2-7 better. The CDR3 loop spans 13 amino acids. Germline V gene sequence: CDR1 ENHRY, CDR2 SYGVKD. CDR3 sequence: CAISRQGPYEQYF. In DNA, the CDR3 is TGTGCCATCAGTAGACAGGGTCCCTACGAGCAGTACTTC.

This chain links TRBV30 with TRBJ2-7; possibly TRBD2 for D (6 bases). V lost 2 bases and J lost 3, with 14 bases in between. The CDR3 length is 14 residues. Germline loops: CDR1 GTSNPN, CDR2 SVGIG (reference sequence). CDR3 sequence (DNA): TGTGCCTGGAGTCGGTCGGGCGGGAACTACGAGCAGTACTTC. Protein product: CAWSRSGGNYEQYF.